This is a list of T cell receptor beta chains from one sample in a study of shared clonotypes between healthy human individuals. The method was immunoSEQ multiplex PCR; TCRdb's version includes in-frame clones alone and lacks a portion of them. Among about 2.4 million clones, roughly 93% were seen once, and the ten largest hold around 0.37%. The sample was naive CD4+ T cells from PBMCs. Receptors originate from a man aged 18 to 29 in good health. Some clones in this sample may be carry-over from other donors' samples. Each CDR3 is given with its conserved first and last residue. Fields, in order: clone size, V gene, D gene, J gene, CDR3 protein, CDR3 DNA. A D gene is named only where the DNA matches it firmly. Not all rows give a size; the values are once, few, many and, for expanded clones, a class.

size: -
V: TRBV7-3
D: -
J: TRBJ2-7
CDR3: CASSLRGGPYEQYF
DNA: TGTGCCAGCAGCTTAAGGGGCGGACCGTACGAGCAGTACTTC

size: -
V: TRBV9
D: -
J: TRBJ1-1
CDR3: CASSRSPGERTEAFF
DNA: TGTGCCAGCAGCAGGTCCCCAGGGGAGCGCACTGAAGCTTTCTTT

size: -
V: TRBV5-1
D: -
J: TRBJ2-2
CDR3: CASSLASGAGELFF
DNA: TGCGCCAGCAGCTTGGCATCTGGAGCCGGGGAGCTGTTTTTT

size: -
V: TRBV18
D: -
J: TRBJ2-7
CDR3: CASSQGRGEQYF
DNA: TGTGCCAGCTCACAGGGTCGGGGCGAGCAGTACTTC

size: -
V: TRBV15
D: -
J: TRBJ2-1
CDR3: CATSRGQGSYNEQFF
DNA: TGTGCCACCAGCAGGGGGCAGGGGTCCTACAATGAGCAGTTCTTC

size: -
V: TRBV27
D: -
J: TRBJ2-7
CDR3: CASRGLFSYEQYF
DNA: TGTGCCAGCAGGGGACTTTTTTCCTACGAGCAGTACTTC

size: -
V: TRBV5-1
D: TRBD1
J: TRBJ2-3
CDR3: CASSRTGQGLGTDTQYF
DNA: TGCGCCAGCAGCCGGACTGGACAGGGCCTTGGCACAGATACGCAGTATTTT

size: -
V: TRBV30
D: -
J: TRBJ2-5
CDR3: CATKAQASGTQYF
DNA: TGTGCCACCAAGGCACAGGCCTCAGGGACCCAGTACTTC

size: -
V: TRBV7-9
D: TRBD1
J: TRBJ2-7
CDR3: CASSLGQGALYEQYF
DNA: TGTGCCAGCAGTCTTGGACAGGGGGCATTGTACGAGCAGTACTTC

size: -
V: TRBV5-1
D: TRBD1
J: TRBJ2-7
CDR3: CASSSTGGSSYEQYF
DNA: TGCGCCAGCAGCTCAACAGGGGGGAGCTCCTACGAGCAGTACTTC

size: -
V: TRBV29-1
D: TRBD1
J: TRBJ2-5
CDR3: CSALLDRAGEQYF
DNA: TGCAGCGCATTGCTAGACAGGGCCGGGGAGCAGTACTTC

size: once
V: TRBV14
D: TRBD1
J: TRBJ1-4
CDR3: CASSRQDRGNEKLFF
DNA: TGTGCCAGCAGCCGCCAGGACAGGGGTAATGAAAAACTGTTTTTT

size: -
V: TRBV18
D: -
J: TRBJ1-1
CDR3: CASSPGIEVQAFF
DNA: TGTGCCAGCTCACCAGGGATAGAGGTTCAAGCTTTCTTT

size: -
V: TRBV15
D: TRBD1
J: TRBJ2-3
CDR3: CATSRDRGADTQYF
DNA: TGTGCCACCAGCCGGGACAGGGGGGCAGATACGCAGTATTTT

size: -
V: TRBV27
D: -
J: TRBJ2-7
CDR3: CASSLSGGRILGGEQYF
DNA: TGTGCCAGCAGTTTATCGGGGGGGCGGATCTTGGGAGGCGAGCAGTACTTC

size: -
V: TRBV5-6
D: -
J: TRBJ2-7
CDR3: CASSLGVYEQYF
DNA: TGTGCCAGCAGCTTAGGGGTATACGAGCAGTACTTC

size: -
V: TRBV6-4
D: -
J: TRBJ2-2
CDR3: CASSEQTNTGELFF
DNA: TGTGCCAGCAGTGAACAGACGAACACCGGGGAGCTGTTTTTT

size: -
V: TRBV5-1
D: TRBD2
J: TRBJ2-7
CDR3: CASSQSGTSDREQYF
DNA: TGCGCCAGCAGCCAATCCGGGACTAGCGATCGCGAGCAGTACTTC

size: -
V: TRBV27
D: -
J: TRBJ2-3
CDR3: CASSSRGPHYTQYF
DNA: TGTGCCAGCAGTTCCCGGGGTCCCCACTATACGCAGTATTTT

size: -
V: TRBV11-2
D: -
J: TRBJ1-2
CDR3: CASSPDGNYGYTF
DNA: TGTGCCAGCAGCCCCGACGGGAACTATGGCTACACCTTC

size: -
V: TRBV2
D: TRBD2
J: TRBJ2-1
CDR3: CASASRWRESYNEQFF
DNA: TGTGCCAGCGCGTCTCGGTGGCGGGAGTCCTACAATGAGCAGTTCTTC

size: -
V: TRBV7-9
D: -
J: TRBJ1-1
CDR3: CASSLAGGRNTEAFF
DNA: TGTGCCAGCAGCTTAGCTGGGGGGCGGAACACTGAAGCTTTCTTT

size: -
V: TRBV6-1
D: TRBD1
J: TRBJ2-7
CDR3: CASRRPGQRIDEQYF
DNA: TGTGCCAGCAGGAGACCGGGACAGAGGATCGACGAGCAGTACTTC

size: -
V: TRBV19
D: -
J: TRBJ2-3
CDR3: CASSPRTPTDTQYF
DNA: TGTGCCAGTAGTCCGCGGACACCTACAGATACGCAGTATTTT

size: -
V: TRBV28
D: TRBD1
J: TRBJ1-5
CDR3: CASSAPTGGTGNQPQHF
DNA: TGTGCCAGCAGTGCCCCGACAGGGGGCACTGGCAATCAGCCCCAGCATTTT

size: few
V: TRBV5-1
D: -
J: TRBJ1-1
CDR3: CASSLGVLWNTEAFF
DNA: TGCGCCAGCAGCTTGGGGGTTCTGTGGAACACTGAAGCTTTCTTT

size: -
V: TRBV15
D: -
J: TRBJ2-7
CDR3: CATSRYRRVHSGEQYF
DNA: TGTGCCACCAGCAGATACCGACGCGTACATAGCGGCGAGCAGTACTTC

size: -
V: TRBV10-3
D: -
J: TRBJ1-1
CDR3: CATGGRDRGTEAFF
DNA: TGTGCCACCGGCGGCCGGGACCGGGGCACTGAAGCTTTCTTT